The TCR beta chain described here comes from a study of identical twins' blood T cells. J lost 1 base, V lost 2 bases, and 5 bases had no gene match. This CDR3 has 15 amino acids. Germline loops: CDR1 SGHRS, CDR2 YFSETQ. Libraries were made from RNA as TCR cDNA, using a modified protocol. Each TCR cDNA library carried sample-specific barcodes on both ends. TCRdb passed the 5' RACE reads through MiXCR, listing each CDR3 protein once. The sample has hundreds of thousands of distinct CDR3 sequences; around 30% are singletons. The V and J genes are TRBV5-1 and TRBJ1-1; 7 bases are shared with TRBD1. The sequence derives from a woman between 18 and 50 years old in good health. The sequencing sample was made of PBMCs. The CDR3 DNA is TGCGCCAGCAGCTTCGCCGGGACAGCGAACACTGAAGCTTTCTTT. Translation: CASSFAGTANTEAFF. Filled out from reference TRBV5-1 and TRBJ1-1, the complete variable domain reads KAGVTQTPRYLIKTRGQQVTLSCSPISGHRSVSWYQQTPGQGLQFLFEYFSETQRNKGNFPGRFSGRQFSNSRSEMNVSTLELGDSALYLCASSFAGTANTEAFFGQGTRLTVV.